This T cell receptor (beta chain) was sequenced during a study of CD8 T cells in Susac syndrome. With 3 bases removed from V and 7 bases from J, the gap between germline ends came to 13 bases. The CDR3 loop spans 13 amino acids. Per germline, CDR1 SGHTA and CDR2 FQGNSA. The authors reverse transcribed roughly 0.5 to 1 ug RNA with random hexamers. One entry per CDR3 protein results from TCRdb running MiXCR on the immunoSEQ multiplex PCR reads. The sample holds 140,000 or so distinct CDR3 sequences, about 94% seen once. Sequenced sample: CD4+ T cells from PBMCs. This rearrangement joins TRBV7-2 to TRBJ2-7; D not resolved. This TCR derives from a human donor with Susac syndrome. The CDR3: CASSFNSNREQYF. The CDR3 DNA is TGTGCCAGCAGCTTTAACTCAAACCGGGAGCAGTACTTC.